The entry below gives a single TCR beta chain sequence along with its context. The target antigen is unknown. The germline CDR1 and CDR2 sequences are SQVTM and ANQGSEA. The trim removed 3 bases at V and 1 base at J, leaving 3 bases unmatched. The length of the CDR3 is 14 residues. The data stem from a study of shared clonotypes between healthy human individuals. Points from the study as a whole: Relative to clonotypes present in all four donors, those not shared had lower generation probabilities. Rarefaction curves obtained for sorted subsets showed sequencing incomplete despite large depth.

Original data processing: Filtering differed because ImmunoSEQ produced junction-only sequences that carried no quality scores. Data came from immunoSEQ multiplex PCR; TCRdb stores just in-frame clones and leaves some out. Clone size and V and J calls were adopted from that table, with D and trimming inferred from the DNA. In the table there are approximately 1.5 million clones, approximately 98% of which are singletons. Sample: naive CD4+ T cells sorted from blood. Subset given: CD45RA+ positively selected. This TCR derives from a man younger than 40 in good health. The genes are TRBV29-1 and TRBJ2-1; 7 bases agree with TRBD2. CDR3 residues: CSVDGLVSYNEQFF. The CDR3 DNA sequence: TGCAGCGTTGACGGACTAGTTTCCTACAATGAGCAGTTCTTC.